The sequence of this T cell receptor beta chain was determined in a study of T cells after yellow fever vaccination. By 5'RACE template switching, TCR cDNA was produced, with a universal primer site and UMIs added in the process. One entry per CDR3 protein results from TCRdb running MiXCR on the 5' RACE reads. The sample yields around 70,000 distinct CDR3 sequences, more than 5.5% seen once. The V and J ends lost 8 bases and 0 bases, in that order; junction bases with no gene match: 6. This CDR3 contains 15 residues. Germline CDR1 reads LNHDA; CDR2 reads SQIVND (reference sequence). This clonotype was counted between two and nine times.

The V gene is TRBV19, the J gene TRBJ1-1; 10 bases are shared with TRBD1. This TCR came from a man aged 18 to 35 who received the YFV17D yellow fever vaccine. The sample here was CD8+ T cells sorted from PBMCs, taken 5 days after the first yellow fever vaccination. CDR3 protein: CASFDRGLLNTEAFF. The CDR3 nucleotides read TGTGCCAGTTTCGACAGGGGGCTATTGAACACTGAAGCTTTCTTT. Full variable domain (missing parts from reference TRBV19 and TRBJ1-1): DGGITQSPKYLFRKEGQNVTLSCEQNLNHDAMYWYRQDPGQGLRLIYYSQIVNDFQKGDIAEGYSVSREKKESFPLTVTSAQKNPTAFYLCASFDRGLLNTEAFFGQGTRLTVV.